The rows below give T cell receptor beta chains drawn from one sample of a study of blood T cells in healthy people across ages. TCRdb re-called the 5' RACE reads through MiXCR, storing one row per CDR3 protein. This sample has 550,000 to 700,000 distinct CDR3 sequences; roughly 29% occur once, and the top ten carry less than 20%. Sequencing was performed on blood. These receptors were collected from a woman between 70 and 85 years old in good health. Each CDR3 is given with its conserved first and last residue. A D gene is named only where the DNA matches it firmly. Part of the rows lack a size; the others show once, few, many or a class for expanded clones.

CDR3	DNA	size	V	J	D	length
CSANPREVTYGYTF	TGCAGTGCTAATCCCAGGGAGGTAACCTATGGCTACACCTTC	few	TRBV20-1	TRBJ1-2	.	14
CASSQDFQGFNQPQHF	TGCGCCAGCAGCCAAGACTTCCAGGGATTTAATCAGCCCCAGCATTTT	few	TRBV4-3	TRBJ1-5	.	16
CASSAQLTTSGDTQYF	TGTGCCAGCAGTGCTCAGCTAACGACTAGCGGGGATACGCAGTATTTT	.	TRBV2	TRBJ2-3	TRBD2	16
CASSFDRPHTYEQYF	TGCGCCAGCAGCTTTGACAGGCCTCACACCTACGAGCAGTACTTC	few	TRBV5-1	TRBJ2-7	.	15
CASSRIIAGQETQYF	TGCGCCAGCAGCAGAATTATAGCGGGCCAAGAGACCCAGTACTTC	.	TRBV5-1	TRBJ2-5	TRBD2	15
CAWSVLPGPGDIQYF	TGTGCCTGGAGTGTACTCCCGGGGCCCGGGGACATTCAGTACTTC	few	TRBV30	TRBJ2-4	.	15
CASSHHFQTGNYGYTF	TGTGCCAGCAGCCACCACTTTCAAACAGGGAACTATGGCTACACCTTC	.	TRBV7-9	TRBJ1-2	.	16
CASSLGGARYEQYF	TGTGCCAGCAGCTTAGGGGGGGCGCGCTACGAGCAGTACTTC	.	TRBV11-2	TRBJ2-7	.	14
CASSLGYRDRGRETQYF	TGTGCCAGCAGCTTAGGTTACCGGGACAGGGGCAGGGAGACCCAGTACTTC	.	TRBV7-2	TRBJ2-5	TRBD1	17
CASSQGLVNGDTQYF	TGCGCCAGCAGCCAAGGACTAGTTAACGGAGATACGCAGTATTTT	.	TRBV5-1	TRBJ2-3	TRBD2	15
CASSRGLPGREETQYF	TGTGCCAGCAGCCGAGGACTACCAGGGCGGGAAGAGACCCAGTACTTC	.	TRBV3-1	TRBJ2-5	.	16
CASSLRGPAEAFF	TGTGCCAGCAGTTTGAGGGGGCCGGCTGAAGCTTTCTTT	.	TRBV12-3/TRBV12-4	TRBJ1-1	TRBD1	13
CASSFDRGGQNIQYF	TGTGCCAGCAGTTTCGACAGGGGCGGCCAAAACATTCAGTACTTC	.	TRBV6-2/TRBV6-3	TRBJ2-4	TRBD1	15
CASRPRGGELAKNIQYF	TGTGCCAGCAGACCCAGAGGTGGGGAGCTAGCCAAAAACATTCAGTACTTC	few	TRBV7-2	TRBJ2-4	.	17
CASSFGQGAWNEQFF	TGTGCCAGCAGTTTTGGACAGGGGGCTTGGAATGAGCAGTTCTTC	.	TRBV6-2/TRBV6-3	TRBJ2-1	TRBD1	15
CASSPSPTRGTEAFF	TGTGCCAGCAGCCCCTCGCCCACCCGAGGAACTGAAGCTTTCTTT	few	TRBV11-2	TRBJ1-1	.	15
CASRSHDYGYTF	TGTGCCAGCAGGTCACACGACTATGGCTACACCTTC	many	TRBV6-1	TRBJ1-2	.	12
CASSSTTEQYF	TGTGCCAGCAGCTCAACCACCGAGCAGTACTTC	few	TRBV7-2	TRBJ2-7	.	11
CAIIGSYEQYF	TGTGCCATCATCGGGAGCTACGAGCAGTACTTC	.	TRBV10-3	TRBJ2-7	.	11
CASTRQVFSYEQYF	TGCGCCAGCACAAGACAGGTGTTCTCCTACGAGCAGTACTTC	.	TRBV2	TRBJ2-7	.	14
CASSWDSPNEQFF	TGCGCCAGCAGCTGGGACAGCCCCAATGAGCAGTTCTTC	.	TRBV5-1	TRBJ2-1	TRBD1	13
CASSPGLAGKSSYNEQFF	TGTGCCAGCAGCCCGGGACTAGCGGGTAAGAGCTCCTACAATGAGCAGTTCTTC	.	TRBV7-3	TRBJ2-1	TRBD2	18
CSARDPEPETQYF	TGCAGTGCTAGAGACCCGGAACCGGAGACCCAGTACTTC	few	TRBV20-1	TRBJ2-5	.	13
CSASSLSWAGEKETQYF	TGCAGTGCTAGTTCGCTCTCTTGGGCGGGGGAAAAAGAGACCCAGTACTTC	few	TRBV20-1	TRBJ2-5	TRBD2	17
CASSLSGSGTDTQYF	TGCGCCAGCAGCTTATCCGGTTCGGGCACAGATACGCAGTATTTT	.	TRBV5-1	TRBJ2-3	.	15
CASSYPDQPQHF	TGTGCCAGCAGTTACCCCGATCAGCCCCAGCATTTT	few	TRBV6-6	TRBJ1-5	.	12
CAWSLWGRVNEQFF	TGTGCCTGGAGTCTTTGGGGCAGGGTAAATGAGCAGTTCTTC	few	TRBV30	TRBJ2-1	.	14
CASSLIARDEQFF	TGTGCCAGCAGCCTAATAGCAAGGGATGAGCAGTTCTTC	.	TRBV7-9	TRBJ2-1	.	13
CSAFKETQYF	TGCAGTGCTTTTAAAGAGACCCAGTACTTC	few	TRBV20-1	TRBJ2-5	.	10
CASSFTKYGGNTGELFF	TGTGCCAGCAGCTTTACAAAATACGGGGGGAACACCGGGGAGCTGTTTTTT	.	TRBV7-2	TRBJ2-2	.	17
CASSLPRSVPHEQYF	TGTGCCAGCAGCTTGCCGCGATCAGTCCCTCACGAGCAGTACTTC	once	TRBV5-6	TRBJ2-7	.	15
CASSPDMRNTIYF	TGTGCCAGCAGCCCCGACATGAGAAACACCATATATTTT	.	TRBV6-6	TRBJ1-3	.	13
CASSLNTGGSEKLFF	TGTGCCAGCAGCTTAAATACAGGGGGGAGTGAAAAACTGTTTTTT	.	TRBV7-9	TRBJ1-4	TRBD1	15
CASSYHPGRASYEQYF	TGTGCCAGCAGTTACCATCCGGGGAGGGCATCCTACGAGCAGTACTTC	few	TRBV6-5	TRBJ2-7	TRBD2	16
CSVDGGAKNIQYF	TGCAGCGTTGACGGGGGGGCCAAAAACATTCAGTACTTC	.	TRBV29-1	TRBJ2-4	TRBD2	13
CASSLFRRGQFF	TGTGCCAGCAGCTTATTCAGGCGAGGGCAGTTCTTC	.	TRBV11-3	TRBJ2-1	.	12
CASSSRDRVVIRNEQYF	TGTGCCAGCAGCTCCCGGGACAGGGTTGTCATTAGAAACGAGCAGTACTTC	few	TRBV7-2	TRBJ2-7	TRBD1	17
CASSLSSGGPSTDTQYF	TGTGCCAGCAGTTTGTCTAGCGGGGGTCCTAGCACAGATACGCAGTATTTT	once	TRBV6-6	TRBJ2-3	TRBD2	17
CASGPRGRAGEQYF	TGTGCTAGCGGTCCACGCGGGCGGGCAGGGGAGCAGTACTTC	few	TRBV12-5	TRBJ2-5	.	14